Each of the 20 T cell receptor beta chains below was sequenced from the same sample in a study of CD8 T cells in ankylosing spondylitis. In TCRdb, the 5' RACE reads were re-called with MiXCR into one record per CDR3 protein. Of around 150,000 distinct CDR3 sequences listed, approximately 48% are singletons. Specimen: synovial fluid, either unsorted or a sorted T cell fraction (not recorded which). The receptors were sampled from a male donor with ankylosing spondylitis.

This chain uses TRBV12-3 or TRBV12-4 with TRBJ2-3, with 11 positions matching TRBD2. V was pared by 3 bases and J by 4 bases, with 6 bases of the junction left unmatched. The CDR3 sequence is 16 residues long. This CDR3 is CASSFPLAGDADTQYF. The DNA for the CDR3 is TGTGCCAGCAGTTTCCCACTAGCGGGAGATGCAGATACGCAGTATTTT.

CDR3 nucleotide sequence: TGTGCCAGCAGCTTTTACGGACGGTTCTACGAGCAGTACTTC. This encodes CASSFYGRFYEQYF. The rearrangement joins TRBV13 to TRBJ2-7; D is ambiguous. Germline V lookup: CDR1 PRHDT, CDR2 FYEKMQ (reference sequence). This CDR3 has 14 amino acids. The V end lost 3 bases, the J end lost 3 bases, and 12 bases lay between the germline ends.

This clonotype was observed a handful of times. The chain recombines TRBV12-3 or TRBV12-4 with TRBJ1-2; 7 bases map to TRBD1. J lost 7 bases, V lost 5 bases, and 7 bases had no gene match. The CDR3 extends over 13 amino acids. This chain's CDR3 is CASSPHRGRGYTF. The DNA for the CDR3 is TGTGCCAGCAGTCCCCACAGGGGTCGTGGCTACACCTTC.

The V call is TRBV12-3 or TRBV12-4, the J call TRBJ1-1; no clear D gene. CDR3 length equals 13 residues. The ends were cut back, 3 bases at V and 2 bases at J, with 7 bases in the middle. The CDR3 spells CASSFWSNTEAFF. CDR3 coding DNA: TGTGCCAGCAGTTTTTGGTCCAACACTGAAGCTTTCTTT.

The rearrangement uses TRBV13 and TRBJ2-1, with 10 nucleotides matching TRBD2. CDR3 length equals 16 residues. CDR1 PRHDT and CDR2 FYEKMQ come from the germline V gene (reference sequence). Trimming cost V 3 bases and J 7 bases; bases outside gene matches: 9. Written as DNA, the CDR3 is TGTGCCAGCAGCTTTCTAACGGGACTAGCGAATAATGAGCAGTTCTTC. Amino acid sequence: CASSFLTGLANNEQFF.

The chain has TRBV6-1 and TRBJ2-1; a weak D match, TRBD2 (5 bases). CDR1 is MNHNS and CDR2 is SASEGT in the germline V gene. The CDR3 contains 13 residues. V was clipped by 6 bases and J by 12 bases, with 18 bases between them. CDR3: CASSPRPHAGQFF. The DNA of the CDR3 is TGTGCCAGCAGCCCAAGGCCCCACGCGGGGCAGTTCTTC.

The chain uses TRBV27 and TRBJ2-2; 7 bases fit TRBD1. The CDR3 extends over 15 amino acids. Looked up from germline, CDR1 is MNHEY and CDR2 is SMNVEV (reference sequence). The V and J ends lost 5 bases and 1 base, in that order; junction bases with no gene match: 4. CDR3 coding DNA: TGTGCCAGCAGTGCCGGGACAGTGAACACCGGGGAGCTGTTTTTT. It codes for CASSAGTVNTGELFF.

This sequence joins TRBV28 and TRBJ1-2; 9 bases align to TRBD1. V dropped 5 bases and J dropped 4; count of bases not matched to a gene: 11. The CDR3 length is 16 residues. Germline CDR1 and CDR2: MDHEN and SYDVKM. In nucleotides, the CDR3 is TGTGCCAGCAGTCGACCCCGGGACAGGGTGGTCTATGGCTACACCTTC. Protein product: CASSRPRDRVVYGYTF.

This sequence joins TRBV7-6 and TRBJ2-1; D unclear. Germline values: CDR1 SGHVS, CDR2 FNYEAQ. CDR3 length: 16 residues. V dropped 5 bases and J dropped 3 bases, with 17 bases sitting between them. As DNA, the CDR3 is TGTGCCAGCAGCACAAGGATATTTGGCATCTACAATGAGCAGTTCTTC. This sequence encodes CASSTRIFGIYNEQFF.

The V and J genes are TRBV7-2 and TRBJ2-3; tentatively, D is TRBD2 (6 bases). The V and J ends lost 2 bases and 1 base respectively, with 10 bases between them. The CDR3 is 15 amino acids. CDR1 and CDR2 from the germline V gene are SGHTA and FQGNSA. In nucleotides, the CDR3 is TGTGCCAGCAGCTTACTAGCGAGACGCACAGATACGCAGTATTTT. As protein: CASSLLARRTDTQYF.

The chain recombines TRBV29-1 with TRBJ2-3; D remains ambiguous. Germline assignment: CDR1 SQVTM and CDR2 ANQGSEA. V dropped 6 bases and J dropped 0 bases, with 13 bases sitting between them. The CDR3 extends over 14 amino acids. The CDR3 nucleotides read TGCAGCGTAGACGACACGGATAGCACAGATACGCAGTATTTT. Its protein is CSVDDTDSTDTQYF.

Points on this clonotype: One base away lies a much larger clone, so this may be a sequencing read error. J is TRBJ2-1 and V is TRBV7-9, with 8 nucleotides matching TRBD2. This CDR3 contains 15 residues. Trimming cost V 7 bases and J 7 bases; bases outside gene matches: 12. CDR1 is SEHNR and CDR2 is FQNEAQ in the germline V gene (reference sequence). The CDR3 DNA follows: TGTGCCAGCACCTCTAGGGGGACTAGTGTGAATGAGCAGTTCTTC. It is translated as CASTSRGTSVNEQFF.

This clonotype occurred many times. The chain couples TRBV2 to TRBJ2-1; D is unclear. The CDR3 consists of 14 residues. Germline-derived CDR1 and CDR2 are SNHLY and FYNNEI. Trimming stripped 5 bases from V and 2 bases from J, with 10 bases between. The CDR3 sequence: CASSPARAYNEQFF. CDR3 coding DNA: TGTGCCAGCAGTCCGGCTAGGGCCTACAATGAGCAGTTCTTC.

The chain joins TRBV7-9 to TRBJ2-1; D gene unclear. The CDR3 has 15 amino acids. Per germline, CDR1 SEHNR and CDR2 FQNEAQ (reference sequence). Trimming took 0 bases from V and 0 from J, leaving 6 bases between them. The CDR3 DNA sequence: TGTGCCAGCAGCTTAGCGATCAACTCCTACAATGAGCAGTTCTTC. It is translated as CASSLAINSYNEQFF. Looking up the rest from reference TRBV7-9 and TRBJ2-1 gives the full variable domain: DTGVSQNPRHKITKRGQNVTFRCDPISEHNRLYWYRQTLGQGPEFLTYFQNEAQLEKSRLLSDRFSAERPKGSFSTLEIQRTEQGDSAMYLCASSLAINSYNEQFFGPGTRLTVL.

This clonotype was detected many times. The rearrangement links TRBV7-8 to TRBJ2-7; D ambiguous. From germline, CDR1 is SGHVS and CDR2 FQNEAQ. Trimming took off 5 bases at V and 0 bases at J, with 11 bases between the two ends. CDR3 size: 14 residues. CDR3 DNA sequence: TGTGCCAGCAGCGTAGGGCCATCCTCCTACGAGCAGTACTTC. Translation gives CASSVGPSSYEQYF.

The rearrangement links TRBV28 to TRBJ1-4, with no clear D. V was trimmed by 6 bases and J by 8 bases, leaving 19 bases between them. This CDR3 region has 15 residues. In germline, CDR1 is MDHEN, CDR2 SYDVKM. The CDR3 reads CASSPLTGSREKLFF. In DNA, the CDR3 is TGTGCCAGCAGCCCCCTAACGGGGTCGAGGGAAAAACTGTTTTTT.

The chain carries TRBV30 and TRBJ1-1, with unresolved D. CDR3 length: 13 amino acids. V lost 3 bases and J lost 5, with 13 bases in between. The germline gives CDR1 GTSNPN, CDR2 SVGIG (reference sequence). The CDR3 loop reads CAWRSLGGTEAFF. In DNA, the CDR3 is TGTGCCTGGAGGAGTTTGGGTGGTACTGAAGCTTTCTTT.

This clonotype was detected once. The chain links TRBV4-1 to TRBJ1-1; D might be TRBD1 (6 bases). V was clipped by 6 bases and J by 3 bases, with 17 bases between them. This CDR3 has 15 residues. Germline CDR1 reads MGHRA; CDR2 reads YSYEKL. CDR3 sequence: CASSKRGGWDTEAFF. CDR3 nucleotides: TGCGCCAGCAGTAAAAGAGGGGGGTGGGACACTGAAGCTTTCTTT.

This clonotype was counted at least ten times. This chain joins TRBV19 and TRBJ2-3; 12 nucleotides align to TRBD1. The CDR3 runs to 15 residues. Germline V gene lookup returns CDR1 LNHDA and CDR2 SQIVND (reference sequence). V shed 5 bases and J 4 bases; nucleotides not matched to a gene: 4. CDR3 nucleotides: TGTGCCAGTAGTCCCGGGACAGGGGGCGCAGATACGCAGTATTTT. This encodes CASSPGTGGADTQYF.

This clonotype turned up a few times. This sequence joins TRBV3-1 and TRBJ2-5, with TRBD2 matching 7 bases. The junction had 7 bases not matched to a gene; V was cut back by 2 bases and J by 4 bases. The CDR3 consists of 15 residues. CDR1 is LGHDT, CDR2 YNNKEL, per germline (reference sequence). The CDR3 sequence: CASSQLASGRETQYF. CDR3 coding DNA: TGTGCCAGCAGCCAATTGGCTAGCGGTCGAGAGACCCAGTACTTC.